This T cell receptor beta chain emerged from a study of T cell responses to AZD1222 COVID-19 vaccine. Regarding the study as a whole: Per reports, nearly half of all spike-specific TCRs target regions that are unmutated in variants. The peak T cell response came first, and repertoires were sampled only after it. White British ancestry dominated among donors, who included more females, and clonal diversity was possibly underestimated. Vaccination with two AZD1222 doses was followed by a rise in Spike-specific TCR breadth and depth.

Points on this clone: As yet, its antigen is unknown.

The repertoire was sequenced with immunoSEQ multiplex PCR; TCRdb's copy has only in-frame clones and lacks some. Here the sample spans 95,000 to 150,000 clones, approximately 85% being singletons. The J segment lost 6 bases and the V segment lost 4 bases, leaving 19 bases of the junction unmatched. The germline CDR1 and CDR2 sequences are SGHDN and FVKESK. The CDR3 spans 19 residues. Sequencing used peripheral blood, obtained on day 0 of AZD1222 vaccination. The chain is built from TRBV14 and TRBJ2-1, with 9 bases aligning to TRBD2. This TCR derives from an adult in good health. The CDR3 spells CASSRRSRDLAGFGNEQFF. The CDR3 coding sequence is TGTGCCAGCAGCCGCCGATCAAGGGATCTAGCGGGGTTCGGCAATGAGCAGTTCTTC.